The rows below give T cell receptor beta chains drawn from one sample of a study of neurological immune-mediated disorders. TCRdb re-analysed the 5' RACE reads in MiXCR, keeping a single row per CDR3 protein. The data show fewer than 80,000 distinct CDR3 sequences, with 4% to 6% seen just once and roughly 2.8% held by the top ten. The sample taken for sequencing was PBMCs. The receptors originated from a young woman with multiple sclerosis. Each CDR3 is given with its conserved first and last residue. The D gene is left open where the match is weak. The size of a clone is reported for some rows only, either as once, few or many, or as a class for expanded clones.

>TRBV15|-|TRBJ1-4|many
CATSRGQAQNEKLFF
TGTGCCACCAGCAGAGGTCAGGCCCAAAATGAAAAACTGTTTTTT
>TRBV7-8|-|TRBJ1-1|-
CASSTRTANTEAFF
TGTGCCAGCAGCACTCGGACAGCGAACACTGAAGCTTTCTTT
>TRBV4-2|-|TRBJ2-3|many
CASSQGFITPDTQYF
TGTGCCAGCAGCCAGGGGTTCATTACGCCTGATACGCAGTATTTT
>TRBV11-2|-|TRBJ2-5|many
CASSLGPRQTQYF
TGTGCCAGCAGCCTCGGGCCCCGGCAGACCCAGTACTTC
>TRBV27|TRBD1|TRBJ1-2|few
CASSKTGDGYTF
TGTGCCAGCAGTAAAACAGGGGACGGCTACACCTTC
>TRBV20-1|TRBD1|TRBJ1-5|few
CSARDRRGEGQPNQPQHF
TGCAGTGCTAGAGATCGCCGCGGCGAGGGACAGCCTAATCAGCCCCAGCATTTT
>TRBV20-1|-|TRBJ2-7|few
CSAIPLGFRLHEQYF
TGCAGTGCTATACCTTTGGGGTTCAGGCTCCACGAGCAGTACTTC
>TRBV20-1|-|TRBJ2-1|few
CSASEGSGDSYNEQFF
TGCAGTGCATCCGAAGGAAGCGGCGACTCCTACAATGAGCAGTTCTTC
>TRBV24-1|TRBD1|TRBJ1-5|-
CATSETGGSNQPQHF
TGTGCCACCAGTGAGACAGGGGGCAGCAATCAGCCCCAGCATTTT
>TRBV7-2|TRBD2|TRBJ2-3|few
CASSLGTSGLLFFTDTQYF
TGTGCCAGCAGCTTAGGGACTAGCGGACTCCTATTCTTCACAGATACGCAGTATTTT
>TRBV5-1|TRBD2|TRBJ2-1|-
CASSYASGVSYNEQFF
TGCGCCAGCAGCTACGCTAGCGGGGTCTCCTACAATGAGCAGTTCTTC
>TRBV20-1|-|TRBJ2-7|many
CSARDLPKQYF
TGCAGTGCTAGAGATCTTCCTAAGCAGTACTTC
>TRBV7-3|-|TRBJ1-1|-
CASSLTTGSTEAFF
TGTGCCAGCAGCTTAACGACCGGGTCTACTGAAGCTTTCTTT
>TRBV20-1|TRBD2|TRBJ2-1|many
CSATGSGGQYNEQFF
TGCAGTGCTACTGGGAGCGGGGGGCAATACAATGAGCAGTTCTTC
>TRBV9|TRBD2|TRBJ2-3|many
CASSVAPARGKGDTQYF
TGTGCCAGCAGCGTCGCCCCTGCGCGGGGGAAGGGAGATACGCAGTATTTT
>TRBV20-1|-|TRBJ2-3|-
CSVPGNTDTQYF
TGCAGTGTCCCGGGGAACACAGATACGCAGTATTTT
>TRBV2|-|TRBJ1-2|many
CAGRSGGPNYGYTF
TGTGCCGGCAGATCGGGGGGCCCTAACTATGGCTACACCTTC
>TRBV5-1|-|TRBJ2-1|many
CASRKGEGEQFF
TGCGCCAGCAGAAAAGGTGAGGGTGAGCAGTTCTTC
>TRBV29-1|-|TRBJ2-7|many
CSVVLVTTYEQYF
TGCAGCGTTGTTCTAGTCACCACCTACGAGCAGTACTTC
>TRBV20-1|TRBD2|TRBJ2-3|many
CSASRAGGLADTQYF
TGCAGTGCTAGTAGGGCGGGGGGGCTGGCAGATACGCAGTATTTT
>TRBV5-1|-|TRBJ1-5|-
CASSFTSNQPQNF
TGCGCCAGCAGCTTTACTAGCAATCAGCCCCAGAATTTT
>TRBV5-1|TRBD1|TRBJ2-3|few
CASKPGQGAGDTQYF
TGCGCCAGCAAGCCCGGACAGGGGGCGGGAGATACGCAGTATTTT
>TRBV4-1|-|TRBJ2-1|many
CASSQVSTTYRNEQFF
TGCGCCAGCAGCCAAGTTAGCACAACGTACAGGAATGAGCAGTTCTTC
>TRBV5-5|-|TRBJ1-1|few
CASSLYGPEAFF
TGTGCCAGCAGCTTGTATGGTCCTGAAGCTTTCTTT
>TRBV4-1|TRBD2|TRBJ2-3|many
CASSHQNSGGYTQYF
TGCGCCAGCAGCCACCAGAATAGCGGGGGTTATACGCAGTATTTT
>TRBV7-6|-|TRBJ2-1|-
CASSKRWDYNEQFF
TGTGCCAGCAGCAAGCGGTGGGATTACAATGAGCAGTTCTTC
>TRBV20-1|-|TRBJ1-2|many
CSARDGNYGYTF
TGCAGTGCTAGAGACGGCAATTATGGCTACACCTTC